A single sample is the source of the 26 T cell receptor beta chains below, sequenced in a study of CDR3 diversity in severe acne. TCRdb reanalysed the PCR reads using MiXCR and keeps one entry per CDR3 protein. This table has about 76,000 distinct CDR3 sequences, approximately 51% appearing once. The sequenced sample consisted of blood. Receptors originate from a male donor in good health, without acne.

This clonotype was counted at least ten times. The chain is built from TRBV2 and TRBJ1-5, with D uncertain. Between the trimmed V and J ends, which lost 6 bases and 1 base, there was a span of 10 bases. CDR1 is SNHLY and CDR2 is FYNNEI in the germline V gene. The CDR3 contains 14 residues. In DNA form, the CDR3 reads TGTGCCAGCAGGGGCAGCAGCAGCAATCAGCCCCAGCATTTT. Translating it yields CASRGSSSNQPQHF.

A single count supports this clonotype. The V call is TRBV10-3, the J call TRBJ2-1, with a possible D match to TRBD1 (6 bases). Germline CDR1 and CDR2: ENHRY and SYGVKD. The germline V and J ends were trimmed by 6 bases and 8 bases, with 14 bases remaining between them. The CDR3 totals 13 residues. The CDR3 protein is CAIRTGIDDEQFF. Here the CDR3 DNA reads TGTGCCATCAGAACAGGGATTGACGATGAGCAGTTCTTC.

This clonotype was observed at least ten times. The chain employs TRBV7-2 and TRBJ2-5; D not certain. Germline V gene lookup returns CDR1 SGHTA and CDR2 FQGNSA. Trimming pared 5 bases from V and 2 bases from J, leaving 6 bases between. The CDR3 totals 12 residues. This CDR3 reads CASSLDQETQYF. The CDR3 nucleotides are TGTGCCAGCAGCCTGGATCAAGAGACCCAGTACTTC.

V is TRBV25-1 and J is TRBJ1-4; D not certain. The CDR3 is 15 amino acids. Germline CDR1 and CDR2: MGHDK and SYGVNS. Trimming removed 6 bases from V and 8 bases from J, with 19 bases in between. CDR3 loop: CASRFFGQSEEKLFF. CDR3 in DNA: TGTGCCAGCAGGTTCTTTGGCCAGTCCGAGGAAAAACTGTTTTTT.

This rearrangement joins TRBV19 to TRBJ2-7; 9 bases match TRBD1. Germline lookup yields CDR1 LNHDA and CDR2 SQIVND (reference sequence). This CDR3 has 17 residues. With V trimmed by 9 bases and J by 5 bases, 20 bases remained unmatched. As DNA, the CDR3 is TGTGCCAGCCAGGACAGGGAGGGACAGGGTCAAATCCACGAGCAGTACTTC. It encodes CASQDREGQGQIHEQYF.

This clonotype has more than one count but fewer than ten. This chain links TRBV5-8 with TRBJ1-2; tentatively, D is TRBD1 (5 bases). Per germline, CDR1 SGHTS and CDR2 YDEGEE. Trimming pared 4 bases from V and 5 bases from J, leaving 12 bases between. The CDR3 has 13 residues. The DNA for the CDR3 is TGTGCCAGCAGCCCCCCCGGGGGGTATGGCTACACCTTC. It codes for CASSPPGGYGYTF.

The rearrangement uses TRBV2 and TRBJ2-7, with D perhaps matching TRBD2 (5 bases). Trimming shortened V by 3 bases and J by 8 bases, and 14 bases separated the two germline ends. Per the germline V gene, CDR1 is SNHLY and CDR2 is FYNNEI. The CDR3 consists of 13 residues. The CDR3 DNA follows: TGTGCCAGCAGTGAGCGGGCGCCAGGAAAGCAGTACTTC. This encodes CASSERAPGKQYF.

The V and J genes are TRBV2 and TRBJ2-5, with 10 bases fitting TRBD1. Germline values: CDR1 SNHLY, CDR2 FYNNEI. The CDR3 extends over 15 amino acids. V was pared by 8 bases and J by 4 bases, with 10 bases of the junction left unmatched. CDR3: CASRGGTGASETQYF. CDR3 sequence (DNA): TGTGCCAGCCGTGGCGGGACAGGGGCATCAGAGACCCAGTACTTC.

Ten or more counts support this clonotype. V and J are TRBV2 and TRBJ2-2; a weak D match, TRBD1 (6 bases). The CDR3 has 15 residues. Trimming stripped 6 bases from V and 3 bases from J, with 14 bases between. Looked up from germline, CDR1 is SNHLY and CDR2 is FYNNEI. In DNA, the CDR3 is TGTGCCAGCAGGGACAGCCTAGACGACACCGGGGAGCTGTTTTTT. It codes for CASRDSLDDTGELFF.

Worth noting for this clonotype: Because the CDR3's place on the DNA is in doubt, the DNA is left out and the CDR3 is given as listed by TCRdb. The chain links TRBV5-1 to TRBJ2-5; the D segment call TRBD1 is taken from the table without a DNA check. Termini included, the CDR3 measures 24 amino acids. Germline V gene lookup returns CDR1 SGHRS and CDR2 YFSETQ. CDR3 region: CASSASTGGPTNEKLFFGSGTQYF.

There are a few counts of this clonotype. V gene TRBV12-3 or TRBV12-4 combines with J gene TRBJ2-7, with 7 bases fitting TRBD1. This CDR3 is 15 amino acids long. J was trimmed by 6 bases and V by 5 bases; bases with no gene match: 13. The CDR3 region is CASSAEGGFSSEQYF. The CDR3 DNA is TGTGCCAGCAGTGCCGAAGGGGGCTTTAGTAGCGAGCAGTACTTC.

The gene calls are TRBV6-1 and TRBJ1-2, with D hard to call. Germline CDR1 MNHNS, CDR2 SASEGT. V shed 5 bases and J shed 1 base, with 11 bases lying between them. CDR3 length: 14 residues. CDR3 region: CASSYSTHNYGYTF. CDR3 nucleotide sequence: TGTGCCAGCAGTTACTCGACCCATAACTATGGCTACACCTTC.

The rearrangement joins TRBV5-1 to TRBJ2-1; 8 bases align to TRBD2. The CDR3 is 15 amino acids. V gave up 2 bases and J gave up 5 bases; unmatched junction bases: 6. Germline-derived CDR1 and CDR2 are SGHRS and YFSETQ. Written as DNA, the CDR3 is TGCGCCAGCAGCTTCGGGACTAGTACGGACAATGAGCAGTTCTTC. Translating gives CASSFGTSTDNEQFF.

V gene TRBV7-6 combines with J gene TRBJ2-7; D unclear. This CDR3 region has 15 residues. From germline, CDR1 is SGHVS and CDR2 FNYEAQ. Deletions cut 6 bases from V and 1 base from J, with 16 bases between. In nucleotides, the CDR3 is TGTGCCAGCAGTGAAGCAGTCGGGTCTTCCTACGAGCAGTACTTC. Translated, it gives CASSEAVGSSYEQYF.

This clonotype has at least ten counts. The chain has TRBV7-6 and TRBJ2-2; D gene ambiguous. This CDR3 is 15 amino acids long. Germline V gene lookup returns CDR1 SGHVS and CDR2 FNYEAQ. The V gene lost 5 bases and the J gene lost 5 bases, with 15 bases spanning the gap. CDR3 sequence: CASSPSPQRTGELFF. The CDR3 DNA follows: TGTGCCAGCAGCCCCTCGCCCCAAAGGACCGGGGAGCTGTTTTTT.

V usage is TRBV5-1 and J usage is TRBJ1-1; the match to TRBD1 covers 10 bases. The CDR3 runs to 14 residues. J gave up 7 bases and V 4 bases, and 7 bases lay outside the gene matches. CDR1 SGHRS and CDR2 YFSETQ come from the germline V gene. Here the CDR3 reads CASSTGQGINEAFF. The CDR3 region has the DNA TGCGCCAGCAGCACGGGACAGGGGATCAATGAAGCTTTCTTT.

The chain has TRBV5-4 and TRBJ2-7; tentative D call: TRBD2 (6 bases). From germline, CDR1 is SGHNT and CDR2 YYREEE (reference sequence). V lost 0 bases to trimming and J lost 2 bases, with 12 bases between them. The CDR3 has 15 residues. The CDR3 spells CASSLDGSGAYEQYF. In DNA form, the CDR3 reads TGTGCCAGCAGCTTGGATGGTAGCGGAGCCTACGAGCAGTACTTC.

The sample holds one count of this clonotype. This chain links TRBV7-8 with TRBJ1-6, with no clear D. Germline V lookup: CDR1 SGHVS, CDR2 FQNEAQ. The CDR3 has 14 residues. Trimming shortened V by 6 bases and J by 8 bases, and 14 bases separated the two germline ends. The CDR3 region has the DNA TGTGCCAGCAGTGAGGAGGTGGGGTATTCACCCCTCCACTTT. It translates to CASSEEVGYSPLHF.

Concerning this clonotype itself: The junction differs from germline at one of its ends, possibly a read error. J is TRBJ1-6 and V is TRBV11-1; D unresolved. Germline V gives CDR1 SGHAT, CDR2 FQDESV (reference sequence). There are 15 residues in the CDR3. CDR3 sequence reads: CAGSLGQVVGSPLHF. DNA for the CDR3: TGTGCCGGCAGCTTGGGCCAGGTAGTAGGTTCACCCCTCCACTTT.

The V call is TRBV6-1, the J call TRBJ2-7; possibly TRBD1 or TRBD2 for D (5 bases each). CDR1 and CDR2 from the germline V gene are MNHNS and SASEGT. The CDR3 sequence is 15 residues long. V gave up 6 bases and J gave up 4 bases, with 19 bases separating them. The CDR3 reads CASRRQWREGYEQYF. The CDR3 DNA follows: TGTGCCAGCAGGAGACAGTGGCGCGAGGGGTACGAGCAGTACTTC.

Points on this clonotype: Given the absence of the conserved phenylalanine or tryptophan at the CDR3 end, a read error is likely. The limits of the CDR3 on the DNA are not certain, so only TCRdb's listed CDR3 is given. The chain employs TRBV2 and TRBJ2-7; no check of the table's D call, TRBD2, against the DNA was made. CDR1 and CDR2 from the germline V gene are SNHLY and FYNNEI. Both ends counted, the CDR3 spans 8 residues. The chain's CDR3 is CASRDLAG.

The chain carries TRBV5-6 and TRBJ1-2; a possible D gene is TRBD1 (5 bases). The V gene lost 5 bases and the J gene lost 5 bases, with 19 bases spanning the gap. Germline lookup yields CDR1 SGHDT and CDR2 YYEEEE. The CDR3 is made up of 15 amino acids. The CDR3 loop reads CASRTSPQGIYGYTF. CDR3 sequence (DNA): TGTGCCAGCAGAACCTCCCCCCAGGGCATATATGGCTACACCTTC.

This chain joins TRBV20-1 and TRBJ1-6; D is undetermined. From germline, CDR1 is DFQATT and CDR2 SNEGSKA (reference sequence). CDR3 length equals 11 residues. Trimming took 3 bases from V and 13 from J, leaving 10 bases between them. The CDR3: CSARVRGPLHF. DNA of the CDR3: TGCAGTGCTAGGGTCAGAGGGCCCCTCCACTTT.

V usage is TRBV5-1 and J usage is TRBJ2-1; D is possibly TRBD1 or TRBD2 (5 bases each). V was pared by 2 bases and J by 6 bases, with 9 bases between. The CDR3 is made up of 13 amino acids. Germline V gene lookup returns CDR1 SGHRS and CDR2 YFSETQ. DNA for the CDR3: TGCGCCAGCAGCTTCGGGACGGGCAATGAGCAGTTCTTC. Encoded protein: CASSFGTGNEQFF.

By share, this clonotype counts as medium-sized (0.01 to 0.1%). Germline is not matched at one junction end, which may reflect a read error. The CDR3 is CASSLGQGAFGQDF. The CDR3, as DNA: TGTGCCAGCAGCTTAGGACAGGGGGCCTTCGGTCAAGACTTC. The V gene is TRBV7-9, the J gene TRBJ2-5; 10 bases fit TRBD1. This CDR3 contains 14 residues. From germline, CDR1 is SEHNR and CDR2 FQNEAQ (reference sequence).

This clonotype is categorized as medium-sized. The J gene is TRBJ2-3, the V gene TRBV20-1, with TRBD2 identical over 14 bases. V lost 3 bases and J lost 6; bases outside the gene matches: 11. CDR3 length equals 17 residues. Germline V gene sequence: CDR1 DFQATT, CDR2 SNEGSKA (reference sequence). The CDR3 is CSASGTSGRGLEDTQYF. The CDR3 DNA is TGCAGTGCTAGCGGGACTAGCGGGAGAGGTCTCGAGGATACGCAGTATTTT.